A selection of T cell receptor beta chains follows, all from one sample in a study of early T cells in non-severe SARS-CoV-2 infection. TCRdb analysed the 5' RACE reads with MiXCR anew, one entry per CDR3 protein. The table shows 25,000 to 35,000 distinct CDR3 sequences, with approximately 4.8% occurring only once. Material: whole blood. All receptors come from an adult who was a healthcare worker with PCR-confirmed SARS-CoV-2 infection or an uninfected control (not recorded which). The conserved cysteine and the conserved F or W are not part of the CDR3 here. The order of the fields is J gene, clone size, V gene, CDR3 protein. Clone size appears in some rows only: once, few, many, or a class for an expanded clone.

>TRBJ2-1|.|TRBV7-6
ASSLSPTGTGANEQF
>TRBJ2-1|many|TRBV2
ASKSSGTYNEQF
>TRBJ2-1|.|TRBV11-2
ASSLGLGEDVNEQF
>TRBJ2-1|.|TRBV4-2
ASSFRTSGGTNEQF
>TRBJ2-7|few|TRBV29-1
SVGGSGGPYEQY
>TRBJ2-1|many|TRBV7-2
ASSPDWSSYNEQF
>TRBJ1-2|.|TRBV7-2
ASSPDPNYGYT
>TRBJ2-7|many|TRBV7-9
ASSLAAGDGEQY
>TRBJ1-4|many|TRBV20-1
SASFPWTGGAFNEKLF
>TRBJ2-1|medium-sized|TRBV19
ASSAGPPGSEQF
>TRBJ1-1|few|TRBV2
ASIHGLRTKNTEAF
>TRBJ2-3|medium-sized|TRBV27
ASSPTGTGITDTQY
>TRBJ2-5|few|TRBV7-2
ASSPGGLETQY
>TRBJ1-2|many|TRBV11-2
ASSIDRGYGYT
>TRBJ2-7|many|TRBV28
ASSSGFQIYEQY
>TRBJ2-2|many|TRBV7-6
ASSSFGTGGELF
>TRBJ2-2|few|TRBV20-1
SGLTRTGELF
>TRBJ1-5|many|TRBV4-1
ASNDRTGSNQPQH
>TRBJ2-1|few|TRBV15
ATSRVSGGADEQF
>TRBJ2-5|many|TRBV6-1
ASSGGGREETQY
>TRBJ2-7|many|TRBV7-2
ASSLEDKSSYEQY
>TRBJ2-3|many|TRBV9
ASSVVASGRSTDTQY
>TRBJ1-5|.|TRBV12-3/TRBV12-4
ASSSFSDQPQH
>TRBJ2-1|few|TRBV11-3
ASSLGAGPYNEQF
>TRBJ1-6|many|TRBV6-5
ASRKPGDNSPLH
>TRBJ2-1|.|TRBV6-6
ASSSGTGGYNEQF
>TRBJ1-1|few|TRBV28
ASSLGGGGLAGAF
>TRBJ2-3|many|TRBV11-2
ASSLHGGSTDTQY
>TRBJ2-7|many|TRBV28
ASSFQTGAYEQY
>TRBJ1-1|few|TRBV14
ASSQDYGARAF
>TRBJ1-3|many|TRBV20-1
SANPGAGTGNTIY
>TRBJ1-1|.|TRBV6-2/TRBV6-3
ASSYRGPGTEAF
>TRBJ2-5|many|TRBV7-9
ASSASGEETQY
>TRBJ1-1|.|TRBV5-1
ASRLTRPNTEAF
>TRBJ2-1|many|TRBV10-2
ASSHGNNEQF
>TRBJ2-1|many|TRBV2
ASSDHVGATPGNEQF
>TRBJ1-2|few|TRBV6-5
ASSDDRFYGYT
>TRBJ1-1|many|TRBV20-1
SATRSNTEAF
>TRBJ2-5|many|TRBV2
ASRNQGETQY
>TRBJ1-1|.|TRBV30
AWRAGLNTEAF
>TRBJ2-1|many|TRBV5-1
ASSVAGGNEQF
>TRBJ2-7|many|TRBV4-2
ASSLGGLAGDNEQY
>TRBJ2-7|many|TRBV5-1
ASSYNQGNSYEQY
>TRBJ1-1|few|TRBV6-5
ASSYSIYSVNTEAF
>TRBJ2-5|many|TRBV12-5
ASGPRTGGRETQY
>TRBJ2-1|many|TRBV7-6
ASSNYLGTTGHEQF
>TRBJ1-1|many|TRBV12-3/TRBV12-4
ASSFGGASTEAF
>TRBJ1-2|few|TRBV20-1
SVKTGTDYGYT
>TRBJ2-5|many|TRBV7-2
ASSSGTGLEETQY
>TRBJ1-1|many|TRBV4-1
ASSRGQKITEAF
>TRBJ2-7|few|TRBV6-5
ASSYLAGGSYEQY
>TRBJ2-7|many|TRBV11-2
ASSSRGGSYEQY
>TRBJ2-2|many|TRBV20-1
SARMGTGTGELF